The 25 T cell receptor beta chains listed next were all sequenced from one sample in a study of shared clonotypes between healthy human individuals. The assay was immunoSEQ multiplex PCR, and TCRdb's table has in-frame clones only and misses some. The sample carries hundreds of thousands of clones, more than 60% recorded once. Sequencing input: memory CD4+ T cells sorted from blood. Documented subset: CD45RA-negative fraction. The source of these receptors is a man under 40 in good health.

This chain links TRBV11-2 with TRBJ2-2, with TRBD2 identical over 7 bases. Per germline, CDR1 SGHAT and CDR2 FQNNGV. Unmatched junction bases numbered 12, after V lost 5 bases and J lost 3 bases. The CDR3 has 17 amino acids. The CDR3 sequence: CASSNTWGRADTGELFF. The CDR3 nucleotides read TGTGCCAGCAGCAATACCTGGGGGAGGGCGGACACCGGGGAGCTGTTTTTT.

The rearrangement uses TRBV7-2 and TRBJ1-2; weak D call: TRBD1 (5 bases). Germline V gene data show CDR1 as SGHTA and CDR2 as FQGNSA. The CDR3 runs 12 residues. Trimming shortened V by 6 bases and J by 4 bases, and 9 bases separated the two germline ends. The CDR3 spells CASRQDTYGYTF. Here the CDR3 DNA reads TGTGCCAGCAGGCAGGACACCTATGGCTACACCTTC.

The V call is TRBV5-4, the J call TRBJ2-3; D may be TRBD1 (7 bases). CDR1 SGHNT and CDR2 YYREEE come from the germline V gene (reference sequence). This CDR3 is built from 14 residues. Between the trimmed V and J ends, which lost 0 bases and 6 bases, there was a span of 11 bases. The CDR3 DNA reads TGTGCCAGCAGCTTGGCGGAGGGGGCTGATACGCAGTATTTT. Translated: CASSLAEGADTQYF.

The rearrangement uses TRBV4-3 and TRBJ2-7; D not certain. The CDR3 is made up of 15 amino acids. V lost 1 base and J 0 bases, leaving 10 bases between the germline ends. The germline V gene encodes CDR1 LGHNA and CDR2 YSLEER. The CDR3 DNA sequence: TGCGCCAGCAGCCAAGCAGAACGCAGCTCCTACGAGCAGTACTTC. Translated, it gives CASSQAERSSYEQYF.

The CDR3 DNA reads as TGTGCCAGCAGCACCCGGCGGGACACGAACACCGGGGAGCTGTTTTTT. It translates to CASSTRRDTNTGELFF. The chain joins TRBV7-9 to TRBJ2-2; D is possibly TRBD1 or TRBD2 (6 bases each). The length of the CDR3 is 16 residues. The V end lost 5 bases, the J end lost 0 bases, and 13 bases lay between the germline ends. CDR1 SEHNR and CDR2 FQNEAQ come from the germline V gene (reference sequence).

In the case of this clone: Distinct nucleotide sequences in the sample also encode this CDR3. CDR3 sequence (DNA): TGTGCCAGCAGTGAAACAGGAAACACCATATATTTT. Its translation: CASSETGNTIYF. The V gene is TRBV6-1, the J gene TRBJ1-3; D ambiguous. This CDR3 contains 12 residues. Germline CDR1 is MNHNS and CDR2 is SASEGT. Trimming cost V 2 bases and J 4 bases, with 3 bases left between them.

This sequence joins TRBV6-1 and TRBJ2-2; 8 bases map to TRBD2. The CDR3 is made up of 15 amino acids. Germline-derived CDR1 and CDR2 are MNHNS and SASEGT. The J segment lost 1 base and the V segment lost 4 bases, leaving 2 bases of the junction unmatched. The CDR3 DNA reads TGTGCCAGCAGTGGAACTAGCGGGAACACCGGGGAGCTGTTTTTT. Protein product: CASSGTSGNTGELFF.

This chain uses TRBV13 with TRBJ1-1; no clear D gene. This CDR3 region has 13 residues. The germline gives CDR1 PRHDT, CDR2 FYEKMQ (reference sequence). V shed 3 bases and J shed 8 bases, with 13 bases lying between them. The CDR3 loop reads CASSFGSLAEAFF. The DNA for the CDR3 is TGTGCCAGCAGCTTCGGGTCCCTAGCCGAAGCTTTCTTT.

This clone turned up a few times. The V call is TRBV19, the J call TRBJ2-7; D possibly corresponds to TRBD2 (5 bases). Germline loops: CDR1 LNHDA, CDR2 SQIVND (reference sequence). There are 13 residues in the CDR3. Trimming removed 3 bases at V and 5 bases at J, with 11 bases between. CDR3 amino acids: CASSITGKNEQYF. The CDR3, as DNA: TGTGCCAGTAGTATTACCGGGAAAAACGAGCAGTACTTC. The full variable domain, with the rest looked up from reference TRBV19 and TRBJ2-7, is DGGITQSPKYLFRKEGQNVTLSCEQNLNHDAMYWYRQDPGQGLRLIYYSQIVNDFQKGDIAEGYSVSREKKESFPLTVTSAQKNPTAFYLCASSITGKNEQYFGPGTRLTVT.

The rearrangement uses TRBV10-2 and TRBJ1-4, with no clear D. Germline V gene lookup returns CDR1 WSHSY and CDR2 SAAADI. The CDR3 contains 12 residues. V dropped 4 bases and J dropped 0 bases, with 0 bases sitting between them. The DNA of the CDR3 is TGCGCCAGCAGTGCAACTAATGAAAAACTGTTTTTT. The encoded protein is CASSATNEKLFF.

There are a few counts of this clone. This chain joins TRBV19 and TRBJ2-3, with D perhaps TRBD1 (6 bases). Between the trimmed V and J ends, which lost 4 bases and 3 bases, there was a span of 8 bases. Germline V gene lookup returns CDR1 LNHDA and CDR2 SQIVND (reference sequence). The CDR3 contains 13 residues. This CDR3 reads CASSRGPTDTQYF. The CDR3 coding sequence is TGTGCCAGTAGTAGGGGGCCGACAGATACGCAGTATTTT.

The chain joins TRBV6-5 to TRBJ2-5, with TRBD2 as a possible D gene (7 bases). The V end was cut by 0 bases, the J end by 4 bases, with 9 bases between. The CDR3 has 14 amino acids. The germline gives CDR1 MNHEY, CDR2 SVGAGI. Here the CDR3 reads CASSYSGGPETQYF. The CDR3 region has the DNA TGTGCCAGCAGTTACTCCGGGGGGCCAGAGACCCAGTACTTC.

The V call is TRBV11-3, the J call TRBJ2-5; D is unresolved. The ends were cut back, 4 bases at V and 5 bases at J, with 5 bases in the middle. The CDR3 length is 11 residues. CDR1 and CDR2 (germline): SGHNT, YENEEA. The CDR3 protein is CASSSAETQYF. The CDR3 bases are TGTGCCAGCAGCTCGGCGGAGACCCAGTACTTC.

CDR3 sequence reads: CASTPFVASGRTGELFF. CDR3 in DNA: TGTGCCAGCACCCCTTTTGTGGCTAGCGGGAGGACCGGGGAGCTGTTTTTT. This rearrangement joins TRBV5-6 to TRBJ2-2; 11 positions match TRBD2. This CDR3 has 17 amino acids. CDR1 and CDR2 from the germline V gene are SGHDT and YYEEEE. V gave up 6 bases and J gave up 5 bases; unmatched junction bases: 12.

A word on this clone: Only one base separates this from a far larger clonotype, so it likely reflects a read error. Other DNA sequences in the sample encode the same CDR3. The J gene is TRBJ2-1, the V gene TRBV7-9; TRBD2 is a possible D gene (6 bases). CDR1 is SEHNR and CDR2 is FQNEAQ in the germline V gene (reference sequence). This CDR3 region has 15 residues. CDR3 coding DNA: TGTGCCAGCAGCGTAGCGGAGAGCTCCTACAATGAGCAGTTCTTC. Translating it yields CASSVAESSYNEQFF.

The chain recombines TRBV7-9 with TRBJ2-7; D is unresolved. Germline V lookup: CDR1 SEHNR, CDR2 FQNEAQ (reference sequence). V lost 3 bases to trimming and J lost 1 base, with 7 bases between them. The CDR3 totals 13 residues. CDR3: CASSFTQSYEQYF. The CDR3 DNA follows: TGTGCCAGCAGCTTTACACAGTCCTACGAGCAGTACTTC.

The chain links TRBV28 to TRBJ1-2; D is ambiguous. Trimming removed 2 bases at V and 4 bases at J, with 14 bases between. The germline V gene has CDR1 MDHEN and CDR2 SYDVKM. The length of the CDR3 is 15 residues. The CDR3 DNA is TGTGCCAGCAGTTTAAGTGACCCAGCCACCTATGGCTACACCTTC. It specifies CASSLSDPATYGYTF.

The chain joins TRBV28 to TRBJ1-2; the match to TRBD1 covers 7 bases. The germline V gene encodes CDR1 MDHEN and CDR2 SYDVKM. CDR3 size: 13 residues. The ends lost 7 bases at V and 4 bases at J; junction bases unmatched: 6. Here the CDR3 DNA reads TGTGCCAGCAAGACAGGGCGAGGCTATGGCTACACCTTC. Translating gives CASKTGRGYGYTF.

The chain recombines TRBV4-1 with TRBJ2-5; no firm D call. CDR1 and CDR2 from the germline V gene are MGHRA and YSYEKL. The V and J ends lost 2 bases and 5 bases respectively, with 9 bases between them. The CDR3 has 13 residues. The DNA for the CDR3 is TGCGCCAGCAGCCAAAACCTACTGGAGACCCAGTACTTC. Residues: CASSQNLLETQYF.

This clone was seen a single time. The chain joins TRBV4-1 to TRBJ2-3; D is possibly TRBD1 or TRBD2 (5 bases each). The germline V gene encodes CDR1 MGHRA and CDR2 YSYEKL. Trimming took off 1 base at V and 6 bases at J, with 8 bases between the two ends. CDR3 length: 13 residues. The CDR3 spells CASSQVGDDTQYF. CDR3 nucleotide sequence: TGCGCCAGCAGCCAAGTCGGGGACGATACGCAGTATTTT.

The gene calls are TRBV5-1 and TRBJ2-2; 8 bases are a match to TRBD1. The CDR3 runs to 15 residues. Trimming removed 2 bases from V and 5 bases from J; junction bases left unmatched: 5. Germline CDR1 and CDR2: SGHRS and YFSETQ. The CDR3: CASSLSGGLTGELFF. Here the CDR3 DNA reads TGCGCCAGCAGCTTATCAGGGGGCCTAACCGGGGAGCTGTTTTTT.

This clone was counted many times. The chain carries TRBV7-8 and TRBJ2-7; 8 positions agree with TRBD1. The CDR3 contains 16 residues. Trimming took 1 base from V and 2 from J; bases not matched to a gene: 7. In germline, CDR1 is SGHVS, CDR2 FQNEAQ. In DNA, the CDR3 is TGTGCCAGCAGCTTAGACGCCGGGACAGGTACCTACGAGCAGTACTTC. This codes for CASSLDAGTGTYEQYF.

J is TRBJ2-7 and V is TRBV28, with TRBD1 matching 8 bases. Trimming took 10 bases from V and 2 from J; bases not matched to a gene: 10. The CDR3 consists of 14 residues. From germline, CDR1 is MDHEN and CDR2 SYDVKM. The CDR3 loop is CATSLQGVTYEQYF. The CDR3 region has the DNA TGTGCCACTTCGTTACAGGGGGTTACCTACGAGCAGTACTTC.

The chain couples TRBV5-1 to TRBJ2-1; D remains unclear. The CDR3 sequence is 14 residues long. Germline values: CDR1 SGHRS, CDR2 YFSETQ. Trimming took 2 bases from V and 8 from J, leaving 14 bases between them. CDR3 coding DNA: TGCGCCAGCAGCTTAACCCAGGTCTGGGATGAGCAGTTCTTC. Translated: CASSLTQVWDEQFF.

The rearrangement links TRBV29-1 to TRBJ2-5; possible D gene TRBD2, 5 bases. V was clipped by 7 bases and J by 2 bases, with 8 bases between them. The CDR3 has 11 residues. Germline V gene data show CDR1 as SQVTM and CDR2 as ANQGSEA. The CDR3 DNA reads TGCAGCGCAGGACTGCAAGAGACCCAGTACTTC. Protein sequence: CSAGLQETQYF.